This T cell receptor (beta chain) is drawn from a study of identical twins. Note on this clonotype: The antigen remains undetermined.

CDR3 length: 14 residues. The trim removed 1 base at V and 2 bases at J, leaving 2 bases unmatched. Germline assignment: CDR1 DFQATT and CDR2 SNEGSKA (reference sequence). Each CDR3 protein is one row after TCRdb ran MiXCR on the 5' RACE reads. Of hundreds of thousands of distinct CDR3 sequences listed, about 20% are singletons. Study-level findings and limits: Twin-shared out-of-frame alpha sequences were enriched for low generation probability.

These data were likewise used in another study, on T cells expressing NK-cell markers. That work states: Investigators obtained TCR beta repertoires from sorted CD3+CD56+NKG2C+, CD3+CD56+NKG2C- and CD3+CD56-NKG2C+ T cells. Restriction of the sorted population to alpha-beta TCR T cells was achieved in several experiments with an anti-gamma-delta TCR antibody. Uncertainty persisted over the HCMV specificity of expanded NKG2C+ T cell clones.

The TCR sequence derives from a woman younger than 35 in good health. The V call is TRBV20-1, the J call TRBJ2-3; the match to TRBD2 covers 8 bases. The sample taken for sequencing was PBMCs. This chain's CDR3 is CSARGLAITDTQYF. The CDR3 DNA follows: TGCAGTGCTAGAGGACTAGCGATCACAGATACGCAGTATTTT.